This is a list of T cell receptor beta chains from one sample in a study of identical twins. Each CDR3 protein gets one entry after TCRdb re-called the 5' RACE reads with MiXCR. The table has hundreds of thousands of distinct CDR3 sequences, around 6% seen once. Sequencing was done on a sample of naive T cells sorted from blood. The receptors stem from a man in his late teens or twenties in good health. Both conserved end residues are part of each CDR3.

TRBV12-5	17	TRBJ2-2	CASGRDRGPSNTGELFF
TRBV20-1	16	TRBJ2-2	CSALHGGQGAFGELFF
TRBV10-3	18	TRBJ2-1	CAISPPYDTSGRYNEQFF
TRBV4-2	14	TRBJ2-1	CASSLVSGSREQFF
TRBV12-3/TRBV12-4	12	TRBJ2-7	CASRVAGNEQYF
TRBV20-1	13	TRBJ2-5	CSAASAGQETQYF
TRBV24-1	16	TRBJ1-4	CATSDAPGQGNEKLFF
TRBV7-9	11	TRBJ2-1	CASSWGLEQFF
TRBV2	16	TRBJ2-1	CASSEGLAGGNNEQFF
TRBV5-1	15	TRBJ2-1	CASSSGESSYNEQFF
TRBV7-8	16	TRBJ2-2	CASSLVRDRGAGELFF
TRBV20-1	13	TRBJ2-7	CSAQAPGDYEQYF
TRBV2	13	TRBJ2-3	CASSDRFADTQYF
TRBV27	13	TRBJ2-1	CASSQQVSNEQFF
TRBV12-3/TRBV12-4	11	TRBJ2-3	CASGSTDTQYF
TRBV29-1	13	TRBJ2-7	CSVVSGTPYEQYF
TRBV6-1	17	TRBJ2-1	CASTPGPRAKWDNEQFF
TRBV11-2	14	TRBJ2-1	CASSSSGRTNEQFF
TRBV11-2	17	TRBJ2-2	CASRSSGRAVGTGELFF
TRBV30	18	TRBJ2-1	CAWSTGLTTQSSYNEQFF
TRBV14	16	TRBJ2-1	CASSQGLAGAVNEQFF
TRBV20-1	13	TRBJ2-3	CRSAGGRPDTQYF
TRBV5-1	15	TRBJ2-7	CASSARTGGSYEQYF
TRBV4-2	15	TRBJ2-1	CASSRSVAGGDEQFF
TRBV20-1	9	TRBJ2-7	CSAAYEQYF
TRBV7-2	13	TRBJ2-7	CASSLPPSYEQYF
TRBV11-2	15	TRBJ2-2	CASTQGLRVSGELFF
TRBV18	18	TRBJ2-2	CASSRFTVDRITTGELFF
TRBV6-5	14	TRBJ1-1	CASSYVRQWAEAFF
TRBV12-3/TRBV12-4	13	TRBJ2-2	CATQGGITGELFF
TRBV7-2	16	TRBJ2-3	CASSLAPGLDTDTQYF
TRBV29-1	13	TRBJ1-1	CSVGGQGREKCFF
TRBV4-2	13	TRBJ2-5	CASRGTAQETQYF
TRBV25-1	15	TRBJ2-2	CASSELDRETGELFF
TRBV12-3/TRBV12-4	16	TRBJ1-5	CASSSRWGSSNQPQHF
TRBV5-1	15	TRBJ2-1	CASSLRVASYNEQFF
TRBV7-8	17	TRBJ2-3	CASNGLAVRPFADTQYF
TRBV3-1	13	TRBJ2-1	CASSHPPIREQFF
TRBV20-1	15	TRBJ2-7	CSTGLGTVLSYEQYF
TRBV6-2/TRBV6-3	12	TRBJ1-5	CASRAGRPPQHF
TRBV12-3/TRBV12-4	13	TRBJ1-3	CASYSNTGNTIYF
TRBV11-1	19	TRBJ2-2	CASSLPRTGPVSNTGELFF
TRBV25-1	16	TRBJ2-7	CASSEFGLAGIYEQYF